This T cell receptor (beta chain) came from a study of cytomegalovirus exposure and HLA in healthy donors (dated by TCRdb to the late 2010s). About the investigation overall: An earlier analysis of some 600 of the donors reported 276 Gb of sequence data and 95 million to 120 million unique TCR beta sequences obtained from some 170 million T cells. About 330 gigabases of sequencing data and around 85 million unique TCR sequences made up an early release that covered fewer than 650 HLA-typed donors. Among the approximately 430 genotyped donors, about 85% belonged to the genetic ancestry cluster associated with self-reported Caucasian donors. The study was designed to test whether signatures of past pathogen exposure could be identified by cataloging public T cell receptors. The T cell repertoires of several hundred subjects were profiled by immunosequencing and related to cytomegalovirus serostatus. A separate validation cohort of some 130 different subjects was used in addition to the roughly 620-subject first cohort. To predict cytomegalovirus infection status, the study combined high-throughput TCR immunosequencing, statistical association of individual TCRs with disease status, and machine learning. A later analysis re-analyzed previously published TCR beta repertoires from hundreds of donors and added high-resolution HLA genotyping to study TCR occurrence patterns. The later analysis used no new phenotypic data to find candidate immune exposures, relying instead on TCR beta sequences and their occurrence across donors. An earlier analysis of some 500 of the donors used high-throughput TCR beta sequencing to judge whether each TCR beta V gene segment behaved as functional or pseudogenic. Donor age, sex, ethnicity and CMV serostatus were compiled together with the repertoire data. Genome-wide SNP genotypes for about 55% of the roughly 670 donors were used in a later genetic analysis, which treated that subset as a discovery cohort. All discovery cohort repertoires had been generated using a single sequencing platform. Class I and class II HLA loci were covered by the typing at four-digit resolution. Typing coverage varied by locus: roughly 629-640 donors for A, B, C, DRB1 and DQB1; 500 to 550 for DQA1; nearly 610 for DPA1; roughly 470 for DPB1. Because of strong linkage in the cohort, roughly five DR-DQ haplotypes were treated as single units for association and clustering. Among roughly 370 genotyped donors of the cohort, an average of 235,054 unique TCR beta nucleotide sequences were sequenced per donor, about a sixth of them non-productive. Overall study results and their limits: According to a later analysis, most CMV-associated TCR beta chains appeared to be HLA-restricted, and the HLA associations seemed to be driven largely by CMV exposure. In a later analysis, TCR association rates were found to vary across HLA loci, with the most associated TCRs seen for DRB1 alleles and the fewest for HLA-C alleles. A cluster of highly shared sequence variants was judged likely to be a technical artifact of the sequencing pipeline. Because HLA typing was missing for some donors at each locus, association tests included only the typed subset. According to a later analysis, parvovirus B19, influenza, CMV and Epstein-Barr virus appeared linked to several top co-occurrence clusters. Compared with equally common non-associated chains, HLA-associated TCR beta chains in a later analysis were more clonally expanded and had lower generation probabilities. According to the authors, the approach could potentially be generalized to other disease states and immunological phenotypes. Assigning TCR associations to individual alleles was difficult when HLA alleles, especially DR and DQ, strongly co-occurred. A later genetic analysis associated a missense DCLRE1C variant with V-gene and J-gene trimming of TCR beta chains, and an independent cohort replicated the association. Some IMGT-functional V segments, including TRBV6-2 and TRBV6-3, could not be told apart with the 87-base-pair reads, so those segments were excluded. An earlier analysis of approximately 600 of the donors showed that most TCR beta V segments appeared in productive rearrangements either about 87% or about 30% of the time, which broadly matched IMGT annotations. At a false discovery rate of 0.05, a later analysis linked around 17,000 TCR beta sequences to specific HLA alleles. For the cohort, immune exposure information was limited to CMV serostatus. Because counts were too low, about 15 rarely observed V segments, including chromosome 9 orphons, were left out of the earlier analysis of 587 of the donors. A further reported finding was that TCR beta sequences accurately predicted the HLA-A and HLA-B alleles for most subjects in the first cohort. According to a later genetic analysis, donors in an Asian-associated ancestry cluster had fewer N-insertions in productive TCRs than the approximately 650-donor mean. The presence/absence analyses assumed that sequencing depth was roughly uniform across donors, and that assumption may not be true. Cytomegalovirus status was reported to be diagnosed by the classifier with high specificity and sensitivity in both the original and validation cohorts. While some public TCRs were present in many individuals, most TCR sequences turned up only very rarely across donors. The study listed 164 TCR beta chains as associated with cytomegalovirus. Correlated functional status among segregating V segments might reflect linkage disequilibrium, but an unknown experimental factor could not be ruled out. In vitro tests confirmed that a few of the cytomegalovirus-associated TCR beta chains recognize cytomegalovirus antigens. Only TCR beta chains were sequenced in this cohort, and the absence of alpha or paired-chain data limited detectable features.

Clipping removes 10 bases from V and 7 bases from J, with 8 as the unmatched junction base count. The CDR3 goes from the cysteine to the phenylalanine over 13 residues. The retained sequence is limited to the CDR3, 39 bases, with the frame set at the first base. From the germline V gene, CDR1 is MNHNS and CDR2 is SASEGT. On this clone itself: The specificity of this receptor is unknown. Base qualities are not recorded, but no much larger clone differs from it by a single base.

The cohort comprised some 730 healthy bone marrow donors. At the time of sampling, every cohort member was nominally healthy, though immune exposures that went unrecorded were likely present. The donor tested CMV seropositive, placing the donor among the 250 to 350 seropositive members of the cohort. Each donor provided a peripheral blood sample, and peripheral blood mononuclear cells were used for TCR beta sequencing. The Qiagen DNeasy Blood Extraction Kit was used to extract genomic DNA from the blood cell samples. Library preparation employed the immunoSEQ multiplex PCR assay. For the multiplex PCR, a mixture combining 60 forward primers for TCR Vbeta segments and 13 reverse primers for TCR Jbeta segments was used. Amplification of the CDR3 region of rearranged TCR beta genes was performed with a multiplex PCR assay on genomic DNA. The Illumina HiSeq System was used to sequence the amplified TCR beta libraries as 87-base-pair reads. Under the source paper's analysis protocol: A later analysis tallied approximately 87 million unique TCR beta chains across the 640 or so repertoires, and around 12 million of those chains were shared by two or more donors. Raw reads were error-corrected and collapsed into unique sequences with a nearest-neighbor algorithm that merged closely related sequences to remove PCR and sequencing errors. CDR3 sequences were aligned to IMGT reference sequences to assign V, D and J gene segments. For a sequence to be retained, a match of at least six nucleotides to both a V gene segment and a J gene segment was required. Rearrangements were called productive when the CDR3 lacked stop codons and stayed in frame with V and J; all others were non-productive. Following IMGT convention, CDR3 was defined as the stretch from the second conserved V-encoded cysteine up to the conserved J-encoded phenylalanine. Sequences without an unambiguous match to a single V gene segment were excluded from the earlier analysis of approximately 600 of the donors. An earlier analysis of fewer than 650 of the donors classified V segments as functional when productive rearrangements were above 56.7% and as segregating when the standard deviation between donors was above 5%. A statistical classification framework was developed to diagnose cytomegalovirus status using the catalog of TCR beta chain sequences. A later analysis assigned V and J genes by comparing TCR nucleotide sequences with IMGT/GENE-DB human TR gene sequences. The TCRdist pipeline was used in a later analysis to assign CDR3 sequences and most-parsimonious VDJ recombination scenarios. In a later analysis, each TCR beta chain was defined by its CDR3 amino acid sequence together with its V-gene family, and reads lacking a unique V-gene family were excluded. As a way to deal with suspected cross-contamination and a sequencing artifact, a later analysis dropped under 600 nucleotide sequences that were highly shared and had low generation probability. In a later analysis, a clonal expansion index for each public chain was calculated from normalized within-repertoire ranks of inferred template counts. In a later analysis, generation probabilities were computed using a VDJ recombination model fitted to out-of-frame rearrangements, and the results were checked against IGoR. Hypergeometric tests were used in a later analysis to score TCR-TCR, TCR-HLA and TCR-CMV co-occurrence, with a repertoire-size bias correction applied to the TCR pairs. A later analysis estimated false discovery rates by permuting HLA or CMV assignments 20 times. In a later analysis, co-occurring TCRs were grouped using DBSCAN, and TCRdist sequence similarity was added for clustering within HLA-allele-positive subsets. Co-occurrence clustering excluded repertoires with fewer than 30,000 or more than 120,000 public chains, plus five with anomalous nucleotide sharing. The immuneACCESS repertoire file appears here via TCRdb, limited to in-frame rearrangements. These files lack a portion of the clones; in checked studies, under half of the deficit traces to unresolved V genes, and the cause of the others is not known. From that table come the V and J calls and clone size; the DNA was used to work out D and trimming. This sample holds about 100,000 clones; approximately 73% were observed only once. The ten largest clonotypes hold over 3.5% of the sample.

Material for sequencing was PBMCs. The TCR was taken from a woman aged 50 to 65 in good health and CMV-seropositive. Recombination connected TRBV6-1 to TRBJ2-4; TRBD1 fits 9 bases in the junction. The bases are TGTGCCACGTGCCGGGACAGGGTCAACATTCAGTACTTC. This sequence encodes CATCRDRVNIQYF.